This TCR beta chain was observed in a study of shared clonotypes between healthy human individuals. Turning to the study itself: With ages of 18 to 49, the donors were a couple of women and a few men. Used for every donor were three CD4 naive, three CD4 memory, two CD8 naive and one CD8 memory plate. Study outcomes and limitations: Sharing of clonotypes among donors was expected to vary with sequencing depth. Naive CD4 clonotypes were shared across several donors at about 5%.

The ends lost 6 bases at V and 6 bases at J; junction bases unmatched: 8. The germline CDR1 and CDR2 sequences are SNHLY and FYNNEI. This CDR3 is 14 amino acids long. Generated by immunoSEQ multiplex PCR, the TCRdb table keeps only in-frame clones and is missing some. The table lists about a million clones, roughly 80% of them singletons. Turning to this clone: Antigen: not known.

The chain is built from TRBV2 and TRBJ1-2; 9 bases are a match to TRBD1. Source material: memory CD4+ T cells from PBMCs. Documented subset: CD45RA-negative fraction. The TCR was taken from a man aged 18 to 30 in good health. Some clones in this sample may be carry-over from other donors' samples. The CDR3, as DNA: TGTGCCAGCAGCCAGGGACAGGGAAGGGATGGCTACACCTTC. This sequence encodes CASSQGQGRDGYTF.